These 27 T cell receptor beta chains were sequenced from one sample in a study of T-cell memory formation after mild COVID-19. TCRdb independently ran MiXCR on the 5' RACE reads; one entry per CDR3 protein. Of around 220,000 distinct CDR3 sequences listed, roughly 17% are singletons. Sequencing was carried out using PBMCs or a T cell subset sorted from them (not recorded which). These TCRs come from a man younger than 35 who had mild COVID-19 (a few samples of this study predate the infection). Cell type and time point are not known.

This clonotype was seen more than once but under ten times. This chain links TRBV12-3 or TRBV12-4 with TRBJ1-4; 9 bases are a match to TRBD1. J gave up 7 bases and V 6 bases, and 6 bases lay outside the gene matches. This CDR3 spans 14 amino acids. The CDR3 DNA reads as TGTGCCAGCAGGATCGGGACAGGGCGTGAAAAACTGTTTTTT. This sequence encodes CASRIGTGREKLFF.

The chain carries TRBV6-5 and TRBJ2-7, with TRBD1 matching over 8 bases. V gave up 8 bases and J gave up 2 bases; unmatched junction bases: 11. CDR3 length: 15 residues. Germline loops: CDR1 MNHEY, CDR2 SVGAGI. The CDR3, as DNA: TGTGCCAGCCGGAGGGGACAGGACAGCACCTACGAGCAGTACTTC. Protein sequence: CASRRGQDSTYEQYF.

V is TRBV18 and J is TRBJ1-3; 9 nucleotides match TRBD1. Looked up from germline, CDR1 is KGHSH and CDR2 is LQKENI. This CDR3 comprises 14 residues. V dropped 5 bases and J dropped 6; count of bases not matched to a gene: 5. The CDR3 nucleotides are TGTGCCAGCTCAACTACAGGGGGCGAAAACACCATATATTTT. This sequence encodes CASSTTGGENTIYF.

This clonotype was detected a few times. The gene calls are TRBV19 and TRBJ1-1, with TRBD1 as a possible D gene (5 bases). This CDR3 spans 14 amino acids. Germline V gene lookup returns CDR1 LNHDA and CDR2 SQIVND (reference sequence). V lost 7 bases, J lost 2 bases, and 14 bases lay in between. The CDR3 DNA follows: TGTGCCAGTAAATGGGGCAGTTCAAACACTGAAGCTTTCTTT. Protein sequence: CASKWGSSNTEAFF.

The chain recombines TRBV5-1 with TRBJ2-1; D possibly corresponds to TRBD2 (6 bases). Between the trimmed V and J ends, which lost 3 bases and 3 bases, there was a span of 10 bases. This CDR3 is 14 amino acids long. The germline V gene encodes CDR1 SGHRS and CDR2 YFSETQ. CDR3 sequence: CASSSAEGYNEQFF. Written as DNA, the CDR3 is TGCGCCAGCAGCTCTGCGGAGGGCTACAATGAGCAGTTCTTC. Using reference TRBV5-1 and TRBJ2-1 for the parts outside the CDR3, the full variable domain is KAGVTQTPRYLIKTRGQQVTLSCSPISGHRSVSWYQQTPGQGLQFLFEYFSETQRNKGNFPGRFSGRQFSNSRSEMNVSTLELGDSALYLCASSSAEGYNEQFFGPGTRLTVL.

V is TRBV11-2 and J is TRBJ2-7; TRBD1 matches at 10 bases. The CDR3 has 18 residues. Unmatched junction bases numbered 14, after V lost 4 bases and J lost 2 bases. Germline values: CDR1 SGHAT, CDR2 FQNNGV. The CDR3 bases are TGTGCCAGCAGCTCCGACTTTACGCGGGGACAGGGGACCTACGAGCAGTACTTC. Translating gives CASSSDFTRGQGTYEQYF.

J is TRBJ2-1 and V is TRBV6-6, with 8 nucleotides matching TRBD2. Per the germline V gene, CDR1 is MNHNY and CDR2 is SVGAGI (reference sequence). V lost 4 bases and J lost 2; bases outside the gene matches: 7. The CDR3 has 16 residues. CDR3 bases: TGTGCCAGCAGTTCCAAGCGGGGGCTGACCTACAATGAGCAGTTCTTC. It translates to CASSSKRGLTYNEQFF.

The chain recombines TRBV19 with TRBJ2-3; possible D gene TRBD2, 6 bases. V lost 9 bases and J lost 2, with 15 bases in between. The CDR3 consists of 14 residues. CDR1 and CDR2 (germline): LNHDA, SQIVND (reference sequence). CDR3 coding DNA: TGTGCCAGCCACCGGCGGGGATACACAGATACGCAGTATTTT. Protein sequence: CASHRRGYTDTQYF.

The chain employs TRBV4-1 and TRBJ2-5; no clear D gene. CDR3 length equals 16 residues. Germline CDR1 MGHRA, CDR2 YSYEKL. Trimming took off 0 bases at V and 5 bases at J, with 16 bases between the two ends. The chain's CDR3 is CASSQDMAGAWETQYF. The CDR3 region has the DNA TGCGCCAGCAGCCAAGATATGGCAGGCGCGTGGGAGACCCAGTACTTC.

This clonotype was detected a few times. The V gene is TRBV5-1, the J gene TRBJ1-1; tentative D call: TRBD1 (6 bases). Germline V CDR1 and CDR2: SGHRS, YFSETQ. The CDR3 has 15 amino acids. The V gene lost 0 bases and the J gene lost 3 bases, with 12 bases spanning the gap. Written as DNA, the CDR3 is TGCGCCAGCAGCTTGGAGGGGGGATACGACACTGAAGCTTTCTTT. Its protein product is CASSLEGGYDTEAFF.

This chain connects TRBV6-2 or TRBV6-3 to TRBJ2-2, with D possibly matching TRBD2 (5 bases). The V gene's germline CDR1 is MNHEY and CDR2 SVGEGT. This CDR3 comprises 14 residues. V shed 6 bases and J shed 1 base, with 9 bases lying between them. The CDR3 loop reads CASSHGLNTGELFF. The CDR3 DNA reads TGTGCCAGCAGCCATGGACTGAACACCGGGGAGCTGTTTTTT.

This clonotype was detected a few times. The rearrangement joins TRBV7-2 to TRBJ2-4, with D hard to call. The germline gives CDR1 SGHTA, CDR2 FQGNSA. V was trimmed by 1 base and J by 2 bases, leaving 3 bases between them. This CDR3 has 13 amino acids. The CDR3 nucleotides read TGTGCCAGCAGCTTAGTAACCAAAAACATTCAGTACTTC. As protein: CASSLVTKNIQYF.

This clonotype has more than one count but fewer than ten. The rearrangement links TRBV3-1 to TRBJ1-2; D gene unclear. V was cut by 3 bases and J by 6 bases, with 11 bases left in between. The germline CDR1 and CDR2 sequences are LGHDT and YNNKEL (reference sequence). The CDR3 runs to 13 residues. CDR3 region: CASSHAGYDGYTF. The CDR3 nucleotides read TGTGCCAGCAGCCACGCGGGGTACGATGGCTACACCTTC.

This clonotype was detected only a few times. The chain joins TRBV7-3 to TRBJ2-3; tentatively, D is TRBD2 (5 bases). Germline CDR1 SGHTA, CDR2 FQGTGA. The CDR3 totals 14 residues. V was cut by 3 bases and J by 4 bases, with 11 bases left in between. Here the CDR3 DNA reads TGTGCCAGCAGCTTCGAGGGAACCCCAGATACGCAGTATTTT. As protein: CASSFEGTPDTQYF.

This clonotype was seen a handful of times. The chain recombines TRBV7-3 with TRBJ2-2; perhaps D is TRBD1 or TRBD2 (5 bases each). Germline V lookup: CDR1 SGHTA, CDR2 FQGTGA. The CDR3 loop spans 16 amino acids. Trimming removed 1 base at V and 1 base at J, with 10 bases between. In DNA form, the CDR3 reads TGTGCCAGCAGCTTAATGTGGGGGAGGAACACCGGGGAGCTGTTTTTT. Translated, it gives CASSLMWGRNTGELFF.

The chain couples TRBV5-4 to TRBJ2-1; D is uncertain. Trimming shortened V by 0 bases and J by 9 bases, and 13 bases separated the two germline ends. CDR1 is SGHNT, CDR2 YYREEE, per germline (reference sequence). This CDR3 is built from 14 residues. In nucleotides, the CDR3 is TGTGCCAGCAGCTTGGGGGTCCGGTGGGGTGAGCAGTTCTTC. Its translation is CASSLGVRWGEQFF.

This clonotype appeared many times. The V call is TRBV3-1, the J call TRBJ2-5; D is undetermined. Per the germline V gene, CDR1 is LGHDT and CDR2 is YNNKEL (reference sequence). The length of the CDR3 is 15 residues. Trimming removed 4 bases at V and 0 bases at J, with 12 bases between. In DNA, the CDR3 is TGTGCCAGCAGCCCGTTGGCGAGGTACCAAGAGACCCAGTACTTC. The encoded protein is CASSPLARYQETQYF.

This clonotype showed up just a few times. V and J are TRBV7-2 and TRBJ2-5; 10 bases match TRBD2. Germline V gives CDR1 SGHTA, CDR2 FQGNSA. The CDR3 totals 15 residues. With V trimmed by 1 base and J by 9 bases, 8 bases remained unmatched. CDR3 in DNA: TGTGCCAGCAGCTTAGGAGTTCGGAGCGGGGGGGCCCAGTACTTC. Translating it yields CASSLGVRSGGAQYF.

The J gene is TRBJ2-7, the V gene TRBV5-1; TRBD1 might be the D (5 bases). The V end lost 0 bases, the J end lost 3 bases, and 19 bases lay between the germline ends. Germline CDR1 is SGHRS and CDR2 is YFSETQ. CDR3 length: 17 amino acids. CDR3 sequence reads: CASSLGPAGRGDYEQYF. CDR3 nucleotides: TGCGCCAGCAGCTTGGGACCCGCAGGGCGTGGAGACTACGAGCAGTACTTC.

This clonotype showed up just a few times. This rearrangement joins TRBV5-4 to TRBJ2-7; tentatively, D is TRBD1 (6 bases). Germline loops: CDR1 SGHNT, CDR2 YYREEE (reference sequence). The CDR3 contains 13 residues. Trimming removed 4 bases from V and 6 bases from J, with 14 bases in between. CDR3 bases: TGTGCCAGCAGCGTATTCACAGGGAGCGAGCAGTACGTC. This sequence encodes CASSVFTGSEQYV.

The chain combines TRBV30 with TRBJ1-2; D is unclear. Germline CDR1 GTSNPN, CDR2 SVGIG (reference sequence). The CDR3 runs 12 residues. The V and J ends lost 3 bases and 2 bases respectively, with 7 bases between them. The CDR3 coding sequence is TGTGCCTGGAGCAAGGGCAACTATGGCTACACCTTC. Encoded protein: CAWSKGNYGYTF.

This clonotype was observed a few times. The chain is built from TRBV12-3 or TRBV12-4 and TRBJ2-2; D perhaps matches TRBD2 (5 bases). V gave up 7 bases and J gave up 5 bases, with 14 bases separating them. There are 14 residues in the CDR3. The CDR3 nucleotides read TGTGCCAGCATTTCCGGGGTCACGACCGGGGAGCTGTTTTTT. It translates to CASISGVTTGELFF.

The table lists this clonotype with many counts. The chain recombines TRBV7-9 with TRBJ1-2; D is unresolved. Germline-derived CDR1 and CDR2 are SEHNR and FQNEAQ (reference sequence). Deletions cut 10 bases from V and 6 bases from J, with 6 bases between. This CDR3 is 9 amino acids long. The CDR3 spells CAIDDGYTF. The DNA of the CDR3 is TGTGCCATAGACGATGGCTACACCTTC.

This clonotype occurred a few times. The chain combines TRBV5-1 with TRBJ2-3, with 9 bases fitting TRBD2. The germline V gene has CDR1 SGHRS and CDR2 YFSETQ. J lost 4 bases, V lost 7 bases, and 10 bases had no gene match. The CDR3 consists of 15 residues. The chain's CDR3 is CASALSGGQSDTQYF. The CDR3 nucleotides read TGCGCCAGCGCCCTTAGCGGGGGTCAATCAGATACGCAGTATTTT.

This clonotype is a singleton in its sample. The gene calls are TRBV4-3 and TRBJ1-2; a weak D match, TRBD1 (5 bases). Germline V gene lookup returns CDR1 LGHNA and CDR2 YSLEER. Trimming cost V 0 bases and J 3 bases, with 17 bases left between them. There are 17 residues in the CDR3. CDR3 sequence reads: CASSQDRRSRGDYGYTF. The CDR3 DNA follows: TGCGCCAGCAGCCAAGATCGGCGCAGCCGAGGGGACTATGGCTACACCTTC.

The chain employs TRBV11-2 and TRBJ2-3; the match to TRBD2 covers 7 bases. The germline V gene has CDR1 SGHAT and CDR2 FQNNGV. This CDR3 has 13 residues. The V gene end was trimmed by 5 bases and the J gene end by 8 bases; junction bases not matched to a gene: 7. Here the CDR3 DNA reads TGTGCCAGCAGCCGTCCGCCTAGCGGTACGCAGTATTTT. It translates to CASSRPPSGTQYF.

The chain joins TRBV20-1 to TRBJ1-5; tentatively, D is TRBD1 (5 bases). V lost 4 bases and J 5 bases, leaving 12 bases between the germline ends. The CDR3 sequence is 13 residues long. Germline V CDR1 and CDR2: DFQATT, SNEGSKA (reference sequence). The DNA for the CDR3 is TGCAGTGCTACAAGATGGGGGGATCAGCCCCAGCATTTT. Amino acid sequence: CSATRWGDQPQHF.